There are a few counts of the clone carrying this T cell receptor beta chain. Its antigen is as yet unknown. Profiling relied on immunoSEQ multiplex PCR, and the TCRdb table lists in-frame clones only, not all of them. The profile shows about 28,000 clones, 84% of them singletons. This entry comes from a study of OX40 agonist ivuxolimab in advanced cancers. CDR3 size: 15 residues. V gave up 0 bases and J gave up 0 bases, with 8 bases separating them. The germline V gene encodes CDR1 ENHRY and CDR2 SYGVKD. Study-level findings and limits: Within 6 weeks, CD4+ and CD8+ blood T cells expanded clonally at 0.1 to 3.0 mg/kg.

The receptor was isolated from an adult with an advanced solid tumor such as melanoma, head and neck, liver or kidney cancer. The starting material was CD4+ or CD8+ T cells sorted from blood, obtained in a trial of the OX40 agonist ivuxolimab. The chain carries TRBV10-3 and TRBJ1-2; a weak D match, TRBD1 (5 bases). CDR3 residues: CAISESGGSNYGYTF. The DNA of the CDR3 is TGTGCCATCAGTGAGTCCGGGGGGTCTAACTATGGCTACACCTTC.